This T cell receptor beta chain was obtained from a study of post-analysis software for immune sequencing data. Study-level information: Multiple sclerosis in the patients followed relapsing-remitting, secondary progressive and progressive-relapsing courses. Study results and limitations: Normalized Chao1 diversity was significantly reduced in patients versus controls. Relative to controls, patients had roughly five TRBV segments at higher frequency, with TRBV5-6, TRBV5-1 and TRBV20-1 among these. Strong co-clustering by F measure linked samples that shared a preparation batch.

This CDR3 region has 17 residues. With V trimmed by 0 bases and J by 0 bases, 7 bases remained unmatched. Per germline, CDR1 MGHRA and CDR2 YSYEKL. This clonotype was seen repeatedly, ten times or more. Its target is unknown. Unique molecular identifiers were built into the TCR beta cDNA libraries. T cells numbering 1 to 10 million yielded cDNA molecules that totaled roughly 500,000. Using its own MiXCR run on the PCR reads, TCRdb lists one record per CDR3 protein. The repertoire holds about 200,000 distinct CDR3 sequences, around 29% seen once, with around 3.7% in the top ten. This sequence originates from a girl younger than 18 with multiple sclerosis. Input material: blood. The chain joins TRBV4-1 to TRBJ2-5; 7 bases fit TRBD1. CDR3 sequence reads: CASSQDKKGQYQETQYF. The CDR3 nucleotides are TGCGCCAGCAGCCAAGATAAGAAGGGACAGTACCAAGAGACCCAGTACTTC.